These 9 T cell receptor beta chains came from one sample sequenced in a study of OX40 agonist ivuxolimab in advanced cancers. Profiling relied on immunoSEQ multiplex PCR, and the TCRdb table lists in-frame clones only, not all of them. The data contain more than 95,000 clones, roughly nine tenths of them singletons. This specimen was CD4+ or CD8+ T cells sorted from blood, taken in a trial of the OX40 agonist ivuxolimab. These receptors all stem from an adult with an advanced solid tumor such as melanoma, head and neck, liver or kidney cancer.

The rearrangement uses TRBV19 and TRBJ2-1; 13 bases map to TRBD2. The V gene's germline CDR1 is LNHDA and CDR2 SQIVND (reference sequence). The CDR3 spans 14 residues. The ends lost 9 bases at V and 9 bases at J; junction bases unmatched: 8. The CDR3 reads CARHGLAGVGEQFF. Here the CDR3 DNA reads TGTGCCAGACATGGACTAGCGGGAGTCGGTGAGCAGTTCTTC.

V usage is TRBV6-5 and J usage is TRBJ2-7; D not certain. Trimming stripped 8 bases from V and 1 base from J, with 12 bases between. The germline CDR1 and CDR2 sequences are MNHEY and SVGAGI. The CDR3 contains 13 residues. CDR3 sequence reads: CASLEDISYEQYF. The CDR3 DNA reads as TGTGCCAGCTTAGAAGACATATCCTACGAGCAGTACTTC.

This rearrangement joins TRBV11-2 to TRBJ2-7, with D possibly matching TRBD2 (6 bases). V was trimmed by 0 bases and J by 7 bases, leaving 28 bases between them. Germline V gives CDR1 SGHAT, CDR2 FQNNGV. The CDR3 consists of 19 residues. The CDR3 protein is CASSLDGRGSPRKWKEQYF. The CDR3 DNA reads as TGTGCCAGCAGCTTAGATGGGCGGGGCTCGCCCCGTAAGTGGAAAGAGCAGTACTTC.

This chain connects TRBV5-1 to TRBJ2-5, with 7 bases fitting TRBD2. V was pared by 6 bases and J by 3 bases, with 11 bases of the junction left unmatched. The CDR3 length is 15 residues. Germline CDR1 SGHRS, CDR2 YFSETQ. CDR3 residues: CASIPTGTTKETQYF. CDR3 in DNA: TGCGCCAGCATCCCTACCGGGACTACCAAAGAGACCCAGTACTTC. The entire variable domain, with the rest obtained from reference TRBV5-1 and TRBJ2-5, is as follows: KAGVTQTPRYLIKTRGQQVTLSCSPISGHRSVSWYQQTPGQGLQFLFEYFSETQRNKGNFPGRFSGRQFSNSRSEMNVSTLELGDSALYLCASIPTGTTKETQYFGPGTRLLVL.

The chain links TRBV6-1 to TRBJ1-4; D gene uncertain. CDR1 and CDR2 from the germline V gene are MNHNS and SASEGT. The CDR3 length is 15 residues. V lost 4 bases to trimming and J lost 4 bases, with 13 bases between them. CDR3 in DNA: TGTGCCAGCAGTGCTGGGCGGATCCTTAATGAAAAACTGTTTTTT. It specifies CASSAGRILNEKLFF.

The chain uses TRBV5-1 and TRBJ2-3; no clear D. Germline V lookup: CDR1 SGHRS, CDR2 YFSETQ. This CDR3 contains 13 residues. V shed 5 bases and J shed 0 bases, with 7 bases lying between them. The CDR3 reads CASRTPSTDTQYF. In DNA, the CDR3 is TGCGCCAGCAGGACGCCTAGCACAGATACGCAGTATTTT.

A single count supports this clone. The chain joins TRBV6-6 to TRBJ2-7; no clear D. The CDR3 consists of 14 residues. V was clipped by 2 bases and J by 2 bases, with 10 bases between them. Germline-derived CDR1 and CDR2 are MNHNY and SVGAGI (reference sequence). The CDR3 DNA reads TGTGCCAGCAGTTACCCGGCAGGAGCCTACGAGCAGTACTTC. Its protein product is CASSYPAGAYEQYF.

J is TRBJ2-3 and V is TRBV7-6; D not certain. Germline V gene data show CDR1 as SGHVS and CDR2 as FNYEAQ. The CDR3 spans 12 residues. V was shortened by 5 bases and J by 6 bases, with 9 bases between the two germline ends. The DNA of the CDR3 is TGTGCCAGCAGCGCAACCACGGATACGCAGTATTTT. Amino acids: CASSATTDTQYF.

The rearrangement joins TRBV6-5 to TRBJ1-3; D remains ambiguous. The germline V and J ends were trimmed by 8 bases and 2 bases, with 10 bases remaining between them. Germline lookup yields CDR1 MNHEY and CDR2 SVGAGI. The CDR3 is made up of 13 amino acids. In nucleotides, the CDR3 is TGTGCCAGCCTGCCAAATGCTGGAAACACCATATATTTT. Amino acid sequence: CASLPNAGNTIYF.